This T cell receptor (beta chain) was profiled in a study of PD-1 blockade in classical Hodgkin lymphoma. Whole-study results and caveats: Initiation of nivolumab under 1 year after ASCT led to exclusion of patients.

Turning to this clone: Its specificity is not known.

No patient escaped relapse after autologous stem cell transplantation, and brentuximab vedotin exposure varied. Trimming removed 0 bases at V and 7 bases at J, with 18 bases between. From germline, CDR1 is LGHNA and CDR2 YNFKEQ. CDR3 size: 16 residues. Only in-frame clones appear in the TCRdb table, and some are missing; sequencing was by immunoSEQ multiplex PCR. The sample shows tens of thousands of clones, about 91% of them seen only once. Sequencing was performed on peripheral blood mononuclear cells (PBMCs), taken at baseline. The clonotype originates from a human donor with classical Hodgkin lymphoma. V gene TRBV4-2 combines with J gene TRBJ2-5, with D possibly TRBD2 on 6 matching bases. CDR3: CASSQDGAEGLGTQYF. In DNA, the CDR3 is TGTGCCAGCAGCCAAGATGGGGCGGAGGGGCTGGGGACCCAGTACTTC.